This T cell receptor (beta chain) was recorded in a study of identical twins. TCRdb processed the 5' RACE reads anew with MiXCR; each CDR3 protein has one entry. This sample has some 630,000 distinct CDR3 sequences, with under 8.5% found just once. This CDR3 comprises 13 residues. The germline V gene has CDR1 MDHEN and CDR2 SYDVKM. V lost 4 bases to trimming and J lost 9 bases, with 16 bases between them. These data also featured in a second study, about yellow fever vaccine responses in identical twins.

This rearrangement joins TRBV28 to TRBJ2-7, with a possible D match to TRBD2 (5 bases). The sample consisted of PBMCs. This clonotype was obtained from a woman between 18 and 29 years old in good health. CDR3 region: CASSSPKAGGQYV. DNA for the CDR3: TGTGCCAGCAGTTCCCCTAAGGCTGGAGGGCAGTACGTC.